Presented here are 3 T cell receptor beta chains from one specimen sequenced in a study of cytomegalovirus exposure and HLA in healthy donors. The PCR ran on 60 Vbeta and 13 Jbeta primers. Only in-frame clones appear in the TCRdb table, and some are missing; sequencing was by immunoSEQ multiplex PCR. The sample records around 140,000 clones, less than 80% being singletons. Sequencing input: PBMCs. The receptors originated from a female donor in good health and CMV-seropositive.

This sequence joins TRBV2 and TRBJ1-4, with TRBD1 matching 9 bases. V was clipped by 6 bases and J by 8 bases; unmatched bases: 4. This CDR3 is built from 13 residues. Germline lookup yields CDR1 SNHLY and CDR2 FYNNEI. The CDR3 region is CASRWTGVEKLFF. CDR3 sequence (DNA): TGTGCCAGCAGATGGACAGGGGTGGAAAAACTGTTTTTT.

This clone was counted once. CDR3 bases: TGTGCCAGCAGCTTAGTACAGGATTCTGGAAACACCATATATTTT. It translates to CASSLVQDSGNTIYF. The chain carries TRBV11-2 and TRBJ1-3, with a tentative D call TRBD1 (5 bases). The germline V and J ends were trimmed by 1 base and 1 base, with 8 bases remaining between them. This CDR3 region has 15 residues. Per germline, CDR1 SGHAT and CDR2 FQNNGV.

V usage is TRBV5-4 and J usage is TRBJ2-1; TRBD2 agrees at 9 bases. The CDR3 extends over 15 amino acids. V shed 4 bases, J shed 8 bases, and the junction held 10 bases outside the gene matches. Germline lookup yields CDR1 SGHNT and CDR2 YYREEE (reference sequence). Here the CDR3 reads CASSLGTSTFDEQFF. CDR3 coding DNA: TGTGCCAGCAGCCTCGGGACTAGCACCTTCGATGAGCAGTTCTTC.